This T cell receptor (beta chain) comes out of a study of T cells in Graves' hyperthyroidism and ophthalmopathy (dated by TCRdb to between 2018 and 2021). Notes on the research overall: Peripheral blood samples were taken at the time of initial diagnosis, prior to any treatment. To identify distinguishing TCR V-J signatures, a discovery cohort of some 100 patients was used, comprising 43 with Graves' ophthalmopathy and around 57 with stable Graves' hyperthyroidism. Prospective prediction of ophthalmopathy was tested in an independent validation cohort of fewer than 20 hyperthyroidism patients and some 17 patients who later progressed to ophthalmopathy. The 75 to 100 discovery patients were randomly split 7:3 into training and test sets. In addition, the study compared T-cell repertoires in thyroid tissue and in blood from 6 or 7 Graves' hyperthyroidism patients. After blood sampling, hyperthyroidism patients were treated with methimazole at a starting dose of 30 mg daily, and ophthalmopathy patients were treated with high-dose intravenous methylprednisolone. The paper reports TCR Vbeta CDR3 sequencing of over 120 peripheral blood samples: approximately 41 ophthalmopathy, roughly 80 hyperthyroidism and 17 progressor patients. Points the paper makes about the study in general: Most expanded thyroid clonotypes (frequency above 0.001) were also detected in blood, a finding suggesting that blood repertoires may reflect thyroid immune responses. In validation, progression to ophthalmopathy was predicted by the model with roughly 71% sensitivity and around 75% specificity, a median of about 6.8 months before onset. Ophthalmopathy was separated from stable hyperthyroidism by a 13 V-J signature model, with approximately 89% sensitivity and roughly 81% specificity obtained in cross-validation and 80%/75% obtained in testing. No statistical method was used to fix the sample size in advance, and group allocation was not hidden from the investigators.

The CDR3 measures 14 amino acids from cysteine to phenylalanine. The only DNA kept is the CDR3, 42 bases in frame from the first base. Based on the germline V gene (reference sequence), the CDR1 and CDR2 sequences are GTSNPN and SVGIG. V is reduced by 5 bases and J by 2 bases, leaving a spacing of 13 bases between them. The TCR beta CDR3 regions were amplified from RNA transcripts. The first round of RT-PCR for the TCR CDR3 was performed with the HTBI primer set and the Qiagen OneStep RT-PCR kit. A second multiplex PCR round built the libraries, followed by size selection and purification. Sequencing of the libraries was done on an Illumina HiSeq2000 using paired-end 100 bp reads. The authors' pipeline ran thus. Raw data were processed with SOAPnuke, discarding reads with adapters, uncalled bases, mean Phred below 15, or no exact constant-primer or identifier match. COPE v1.2.5 was used to merge the high-quality paired reads, and each unique nucleotide sequence was defined as a clonotype. MiTCR v1.1 was used to align clonotypes to the IMGT TRBV, TRBD and TRBJ reference segments. Only V-J combinations with frequency above 0.0001, covering 98% to 99.2% of repertoires, were analysed. The TCS score was defined as F50 (clonal expansion) divided by E x V (chaos), with BLOSUM62-based TCRdist calculated between CDR3 peptides within each V-J. Welch's t-statistics and random forest reduced around 510 V-J features to fewer than 15, which were used in a naive Bayes classifier (R e1071). In-frame beta chains were kept once TCRdb had trimmed the public reads at Q25 with fastp and called clones with MiXCR. Identical CDR3 protein sequences are pooled into one entry, listed with their most common genes and DNA. The V and J calls here are based on TCRdb, not the publication. Recorded for this sample are some 570,000 distinct CDR3 sequences; 14% of them occurred a single time. The ten top clones hold roughly 7.1% of the sample.

Points on this clonotype: Its antigen remains undetermined. No base quality information exists; no much larger clone differs at one position.

In the ophthalmopathy patients, disease was moderately to severely active, with a Clinical Activity Score of 3 or more, a NOSPECS grade of 4 or more, and a duration of less than 3 months. Patients with uncontrolled infections, other autoimmune diseases, pregnancy or lactation were excluded. Diagnoses were based on clinical symptoms, serum thyroxine and TRAb, thyroid ultrasound and orbital computed tomography. PBMCs were separated from 10 ml of fresh peripheral blood using Ficoll-Paque density gradient centrifugation. Total RNA was extracted using Trizol reagent, and RNA quality was assessed on an Agilent 2100 Bioanalyzer.

The clonotype was recovered from a woman aged 18-35 years with Graves' ophthalmopathy. The V and J genes are TRBV30 and TRBJ1-3; confidence is insufficient to name the D gene. Input material: blood. The DNA sequence follows: TGTGCCTGGTCCGGAACTCCTCCTGGAAACACCATATATTTT. This encodes CAWSGTPPGNTIYF.